Shown below are 20 T cell receptor beta chains from a single sample sequenced in a study of vaccination effects on CD4 cells after COVID-19. Clones were read by immunoSEQ multiplex PCR, and TCRdb kept only the in-frame ones, dropping some. The sample carries 20,000 to 30,000 clones, nearly 80% recorded once. After expansion with viral peptide pools in the ViraFEST assay, antigen-specific CD4+ T cells were sequenced. Following 10 days of culture, CD4+ T cells were isolated. All study participants received two doses of BNT162b2 or mRNA-1273 vaccine. What these receptors recognize is not known. The sequenced sample was CD4+ T cells from PBMCs cultured with SARS-CoV-2 spike peptides, obtained after COVID-19 vaccination. The receptors stem from a human donor who received a COVID-19 vaccine. Some clones in this sample may be carry-over from other donors' samples.

J is TRBJ2-7 and V is TRBV7-9; 9 bases align to TRBD2. The CDR3 totals 17 residues. Trimming at V came to 6 bases and at J to 0 bases, leaving 12 bases not matched to a gene. The germline gives CDR1 SEHNR, CDR2 FQNEAQ (reference sequence). CDR3 region: CASRRPGRGGHSYEQYV. In nucleotides, the CDR3 is TGTGCCAGCAGACGTCCGGGGCGGGGGGGACACTCCTACGAGCAGTACGTC.

This chain uses TRBV10-2 with TRBJ2-2; D may be TRBD2 (6 bases). The CDR3 covers 14 residues. The germline gives CDR1 WSHSY, CDR2 SAAADI. With 4 bases removed from V and 1 base from J, the gap between germline ends came to 7 bases. Here the CDR3 reads CASSGGVNTGELFF. CDR3 in DNA: TGCGCCAGCAGTGGCGGGGTGAACACCGGGGAGCTGTTTTTT.

DNA for the CDR3: TGTGCCAGCAGCCCCGGACTCAGGGCTTTCTTT. This codes for CASSPGLRAFF. The J gene is TRBJ1-1, the V gene TRBV7-2; D not certain. Between the trimmed V and J ends, which lost 5 bases and 11 bases, there was a span of 12 bases. The germline V gene has CDR1 SGHTA and CDR2 FQGNSA. The CDR3 spans 11 residues. The entire variable domain, with the rest obtained from reference TRBV7-2 and TRBJ1-1, is as follows: GAGVSQSPSNKVTEKGKDVELRCDPISGHTALYWYRQSLGQGLEFLIYFQGNSAPDKSGLPSDRFSAERTGGSVSTLTIQRTQQEDSAVYLCASSPGLRAFFGQGTRLTVV.

CDR3 in DNA: TGTGCCACCAGTGATTCACGGACTAACTATGGCTACACCTTC. Protein product: CATSDSRTNYGYTF. V is TRBV24-1 and J is TRBJ1-2; the D is unclear. The CDR3 runs 14 residues. With 2 bases removed from V and 0 bases from J, the gap between germline ends came to 6 bases. Germline-derived CDR1 and CDR2 are KGHDR and SFDVKD.

V usage is TRBV3-1 (or the pseudogene TRBV3-2) and J usage is TRBJ2-5; maybe TRBD2 (5 bases). This CDR3 has 12 residues. V was trimmed by 1 base and J by 8 bases, leaving 8 bases between them. The germline V gene has CDR1 LGHDT and CDR2 YNNKEL (reference sequence). CDR3 amino acids: CASSQGGLTQYF. Here the CDR3 DNA reads TGTGCCAGCAGCCAAGGAGGGTTAACCCAGTACTTC.

The chain recombines TRBV6-5 with TRBJ1-2, with 10 bases lining up with TRBD1. The trim removed 6 bases at V and 4 bases at J, leaving 5 bases unmatched. The CDR3 is 14 amino acids. Germline V gives CDR1 MNHEY, CDR2 SVGAGI. The CDR3 spells CASRRDRGIYGYTF. CDR3 bases: TGTGCCAGCAGGAGGGACAGGGGTATCTATGGCTACACCTTC.

The chain uses TRBV18 and TRBJ2-5; TRBD1 might be the D (5 bases). The CDR3 extends over 15 amino acids. Germline CDR1 and CDR2: KGHSH and LQKENI. Trimming cost V 4 bases and J 2 bases, with 14 bases left between them. This chain's CDR3 is CASSQQMTEQETQYF. Here the CDR3 DNA reads TGTGCCAGCTCACAACAAATGACAGAACAAGAGACCCAGTACTTC.

This chain joins TRBV5-1 and TRBJ2-1; 10 nucleotides line up with TRBD1. CDR3 length equals 17 residues. V gave up 4 bases and J gave up 2 bases; unmatched junction bases: 9. The V gene's germline CDR1 is SGHRS and CDR2 YFSETQ. The CDR3 DNA reads as TGCGCCAGCAGCCCAATCCCGGGACAGGGGACCTACAATGAGCAGTTCTTC. Its translation: CASSPIPGQGTYNEQFF.

The chain employs TRBV3-1 (or the pseudogene TRBV3-2) and TRBJ1-1, with 8 bases aligning to TRBD1. With V trimmed by 4 bases and J by 6 bases, 7 bases remained unmatched. Per germline, CDR1 LGHDT and CDR2 YNNKEL (reference sequence). CDR3 length: 14 residues. CDR3 sequence (DNA): TGTGCCAGCAGCCTCAGTGCGGACAGGGCTGAAGCTTTCTTT. It is translated as CASSLSADRAEAFF.

The rearrangement uses TRBV5-4 and TRBJ2-5, with a possible D match to TRBD2 (6 bases). Germline loops: CDR1 SGHNT, CDR2 YYREEE (reference sequence). Trimming left V 0 bases short and J 2 bases short, with 11 bases between. The CDR3 loop spans 15 amino acids. The DNA of the CDR3 is TGTGCCAGCAGCTTGGTTAACGGGAGACAAGAGACCCAGTACTTC. Translated, it gives CASSLVNGRQETQYF.

This chain joins TRBV5-5 and TRBJ2-5; D unclear. The ends were cut back, 2 bases at V and 5 bases at J, with 7 bases in the middle. The V gene's germline CDR1 is SGHKS and CDR2 YYEKEE (reference sequence). The length of the CDR3 is 12 residues. The DNA for the CDR3 is TGTGCCAGCAGCTTTGGGATGGAGACCCAGTACTTC. Its translation is CASSFGMETQYF. Based on the CDR3 plus reference TRBV5-5 and TRBJ2-5, the full variable domain is DAGVTQSPTHLIKTRGQQVTLRCSPISGHKSVSWYQQVLGQGPQFIFQYYEKEERGRGNFPDRFSARQFPNYSSELNVNALLLGDSALYLCASSFGMETQYFGPGTRLLVL.

This chain uses TRBV3-1 (or the pseudogene TRBV3-2) with TRBJ2-5; no firm D call. The germline V gene has CDR1 LGHDT and CDR2 YNNKEL (reference sequence). V was shortened by 1 base and J by 0 bases, with 9 bases between the two germline ends. CDR3 length equals 15 residues. The CDR3 DNA reads as TGTGCCAGCAGCCAAGTAATGGGCTACCAAGAGACCCAGTACTTC. This sequence encodes CASSQVMGYQETQYF.

Here the CDR3 DNA reads TGTGCCAGCAGCTCCATTTCTTCAGGGTCTCAGGGCTACACCTTC. Its protein product is CASSSISSGSQGYTF. The chain combines TRBV7-2 with TRBJ1-2; perhaps TRBD1 as D (5 bases). The CDR3 runs to 15 residues. The V and J ends lost 4 bases and 8 bases respectively, with 20 bases between them. CDR1 and CDR2 (germline): SGHTA, FQGNSA.

This clone was counted between two and nine times. The identical CDR3 is also encoded by other nucleotide sequences in the sample. V is TRBV19 and J is TRBJ2-2, with 7 bases aligning to TRBD1. V lost 4 bases to trimming and J lost 6 bases; unmatched junction nucleotides: 2. This CDR3 comprises 13 residues. Germline lookup yields CDR1 LNHDA and CDR2 SQIVND (reference sequence). The DNA for the CDR3 is TGTGCCAGTAGTAGGGGACAGCCCGGGGAGCTGTTTTTT. Protein: CASSRGQPGELFF.

V usage is TRBV5-5 and J usage is TRBJ2-6, with D perhaps TRBD1 or TRBD2 (6 bases each). V lost 2 bases and J lost 4, with 13 bases in between. CDR1 is SGHKS and CDR2 is YYEKEE in the germline V gene (reference sequence). The CDR3 spans 16 residues. The chain's CDR3 is CASSFPGAGGANVLTF. CDR3 in DNA: TGTGCCAGCAGCTTTCCGGGGGCAGGGGGGGCCAACGTCCTGACTTTC.

V and J are TRBV6-5 and TRBJ2-2, with 9 bases that match TRBD1. Germline loops: CDR1 MNHEY, CDR2 SVGAGI. The J segment lost 0 bases and the V segment lost 6 bases, leaving 2 bases of the junction unmatched. The CDR3 spans 15 residues. DNA of the CDR3: TGTGCCAGCAGACGACAGGGGGCGAACACCGGGGAGCTGTTTTTT. Encoded protein: CASRRQGANTGELFF.

The V and J genes are TRBV7-3 and TRBJ1-3; D not resolved. The CDR3 runs to 16 residues. Germline V gene sequence: CDR1 SGHTA, CDR2 FQGTGA. The V gene lost 3 bases and the J gene lost 3 bases, with 15 bases spanning the gap. This CDR3 is CASSLGFGAFGNTIYF. The CDR3 nucleotides read TGTGCCAGCAGCTTGGGGTTTGGCGCCTTTGGAAACACCATATATTTT.

The chain recombines TRBV28 with TRBJ1-1, with 12 positions matching TRBD1. Germline trimming cut 2 bases from V and 3 bases from J; bases unmatched to any gene: 10. This CDR3 spans 18 amino acids. Per germline, CDR1 MDHEN and CDR2 SYDVKM. CDR3 protein: CASSLPGTGGGLDTEAFF. The CDR3 region has the DNA TGTGCCAGCAGTTTACCCGGGACAGGGGGCGGTTTGGACACTGAAGCTTTCTTT.

This clone occurred a few times. The chain combines TRBV3-1 (or the pseudogene TRBV3-2) with TRBJ2-1; 8 bases are shared with TRBD1. This CDR3 is 18 amino acids long. CDR1 LGHDT and CDR2 YNNKEL come from the germline V gene (reference sequence). Trimming at V came to 1 base and at J to 1 base, leaving 9 bases not matched to a gene. The CDR3, as DNA: TGTGCCAGCAGCCAAGTTCAGGGACAGGACCCTTCCTACAATGAGCAGTTCTTC. As protein: CASSQVQGQDPSYNEQFF.

The J gene is TRBJ1-2, the V gene TRBV5-6; TRBD1 is a possible D gene (5 bases). V was cut by 1 base and J by 5 bases, with 18 bases left in between. There are 16 residues in the CDR3. CDR1 SGHDT and CDR2 YYEEEE come from the germline V gene. CDR3 in DNA: TGTGCCAGCAGCTTGACCCTCAGGGTCACGGGGTATGGCTACACCTTC. It codes for CASSLTLRVTGYGYTF.